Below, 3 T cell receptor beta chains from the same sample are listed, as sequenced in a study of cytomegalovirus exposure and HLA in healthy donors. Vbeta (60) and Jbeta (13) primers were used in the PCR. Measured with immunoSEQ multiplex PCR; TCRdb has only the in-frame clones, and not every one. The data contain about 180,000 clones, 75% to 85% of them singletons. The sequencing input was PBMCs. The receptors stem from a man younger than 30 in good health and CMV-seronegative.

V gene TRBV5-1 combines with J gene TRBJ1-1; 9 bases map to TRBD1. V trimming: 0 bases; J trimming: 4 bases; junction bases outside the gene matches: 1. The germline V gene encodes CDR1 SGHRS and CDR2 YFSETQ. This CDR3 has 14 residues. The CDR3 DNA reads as TGCGCCAGCAGCTTGGGGGACAGGGCCACTGAAGCTTTCTTT. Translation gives CASSLGDRATEAFF.

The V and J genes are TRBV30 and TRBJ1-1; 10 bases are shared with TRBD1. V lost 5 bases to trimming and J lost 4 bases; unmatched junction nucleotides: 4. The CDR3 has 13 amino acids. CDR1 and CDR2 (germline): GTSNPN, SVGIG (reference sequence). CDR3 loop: CAWDRGRGTEAFF. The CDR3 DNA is TGTGCCTGGGACAGGGGGCGCGGCACTGAAGCTTTCTTT.

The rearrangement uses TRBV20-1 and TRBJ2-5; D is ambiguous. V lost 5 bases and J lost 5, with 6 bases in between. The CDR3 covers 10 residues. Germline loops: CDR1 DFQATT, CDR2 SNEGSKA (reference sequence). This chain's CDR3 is CSAYSETQYF. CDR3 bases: TGCAGTGCTTACTCGGAGACCCAGTACTTC.